The 5 T cell receptor beta chains presented below share a single source sample, sequenced in a study of T-cell reconstitution after alpha-beta-depleted transplantation in children (dated by TCRdb to about 2016). Receptors were amplified or captured by PCR. The sequencing machine was an Illumina HiSeq 2500. TCR libraries were prepared with molecular barcoding, using unique molecular identifiers to normalize TCRbeta repertoire quantification. TCRdb reworked the public reads: Q25 trimming with fastp, MiXCR clone assembly, productive beta chains retained. Every distinct CDR3 protein forms one entry, paired with its most common genes and DNA. In this sample the table shows fewer than 550,000 distinct CDR3 sequences, roughly 10% of which occur a single time. The ten largest clones represent 14% of the sample. Reading the label with the study, this specimen's treatment or condition is: allogeneic hematopoietic cell transplantation with graft depleted of TCRalphabeta T cells and CD19 B cells.

The sample here was PBMCs, mostly from graft donor cells, taken 180 days after TCRalphabeta/CD19-depleted stem cell transplant. The receptors derive from a female patient between 2 and 15 years old who had a stem cell transplant for aplastic anemia, so the T cells may come from the graft donor.

This sequence joins TRBV5-1 and TRBJ2-5; D ambiguous. Germline V gives CDR1 SGHRS, CDR2 YFSETQ. This CDR3 is 11 amino acids long. V lost 6 bases and J 2 bases, leaving 5 bases between the germline ends. The CDR3 DNA is TGCGCCAGCACCGTTCAAGAGACCCAGTACTTC. Its translation: CASTVQETQYF.

V is TRBV18 and J is TRBJ2-7; 10 nucleotides line up with TRBD2. V shed 6 bases, J shed 2 bases, and the junction held 7 bases outside the gene matches. Germline V gene sequence: CDR1 KGHSH, CDR2 LQKENI. The length of the CDR3 is 15 residues. Here the CDR3 reads CASSPKREGTYEQYV. CDR3 nucleotide sequence: TGTGCCAGCTCCCCCAAGCGGGAGGGCACCTACGAGCAGTACGTC.

This clonotype was observed a few times. J is TRBJ2-5 and V is TRBV10-3; no clear D gene. Germline V gene lookup returns CDR1 ENHRY and CDR2 SYGVKD. With 4 bases removed from V and 3 bases from J, the gap between germline ends came to 15 bases. This CDR3 comprises 15 residues. Here the CDR3 DNA reads TGTGCCATCAGTGGGAACCGGACCATTGAAGAGACCCAGTACTTC. Its translation is CAISGNRTIEETQYF.

This clonotype was seen a few times. The chain carries TRBV20-1 and TRBJ2-3, with TRBD1 matching 11 bases. The V gene end was trimmed by 5 bases and the J gene end by 1 base; junction bases not matched to a gene: 11. The CDR3 extends over 17 amino acids. CDR1 and CDR2 from the germline V gene are DFQATT and SNEGSKA (reference sequence). The CDR3 DNA sequence: TGCAGTGCTTGGGACAGGGGGATGAGTGGGGGCACAGATACGCAGTATTTT. Its protein product is CSAWDRGMSGGTDTQYF.

This sequence joins TRBV27 and TRBJ2-7; 8 nucleotides line up with TRBD1. Germline V gives CDR1 MNHEY, CDR2 SMNVEV (reference sequence). With 5 bases clipped from V and 2 bases from J, the junction kept 11 bases outside the gene matches. The CDR3 consists of 16 residues. The CDR3 region is CASSPRSGGGPYEQYV. The DNA for the CDR3 is TGTGCCAGCAGTCCCCGTTCAGGGGGCGGCCCCTACGAGCAGTACGTC.